The 32 T cell receptor beta chains reported below all come from one sample, sequenced in a study of regulatory T cells in long-lasting Graves disease. Time point described: persistent/refractory GD, antithyroid drugs over 5 years with positive TRAb. TCR sequences were obtained from RNA taken from PBMCs. Arm-PCR of CDR3 regions and iRepertoire HTBI primers were used to build TCR beta libraries. A single record per CDR3 protein comes from TCRdb applying MiXCR to the multiplex PCR reads. The sample holds about 460,000 distinct CDR3 sequences, about 20% seen once. The sequencing used peripheral blood mononuclear cells (PBMCs), collected when the disease was refractory, from a patient treated with antithyroid drugs. All receptors derive from a female donor with Graves disease.

This clonotype was seen a few times. The chain has TRBV28 and TRBJ2-3, with a possible D match to TRBD2 (6 bases). V was cut by 8 bases and J by 1 base, with 13 bases left in between. From germline, CDR1 is MDHEN and CDR2 SYDVKM. There are 14 residues in the CDR3. Here the CDR3 reads CASSPGGRTDTQYF. The DNA for the CDR3 is TGTGCCAGCTCTCCCGGGGGACGCACAGATACGCAGTATTTT.

This clonotype turned up a few times. The chain has TRBV7-2 and TRBJ2-7; 9 positions match TRBD2. CDR3 length: 14 amino acids. Germline CDR1 and CDR2: SGHTA and FQGNSA. Trimming cost V 5 bases and J 9 bases; bases outside gene matches: 11. The CDR3 nucleotides read TGTGCCAGCAGCGATCTAGCGGGGAGCTATCGGCAGTACTTC. Its protein is CASSDLAGSYRQYF.

The V gene is TRBV28, the J gene TRBJ1-2, with D uncertain. V was pared by 5 bases and J by 9 bases, with 22 bases between. The CDR3 contains 15 residues. CDR1 and CDR2 from the germline V gene are MDHEN and SYDVKM. The CDR3 here is CASSQIRAPPRSYTF. CDR3 sequence (DNA): TGTGCCAGCAGTCAAATTAGGGCTCCCCCTCGAAGCTACACCTTC.

The chain joins TRBV6-2 or TRBV6-3 to TRBJ2-1, with D hard to call. Germline loops: CDR1 MNHEY, CDR2 SVGEGT. V lost 0 bases, J lost 10 bases, and 7 bases lay in between. CDR3 size: 12 residues. CDR3 sequence (DNA): TGTGCCAGCAGTTACTCGAGAGAAGAGCAGTTCTTC. Residues: CASSYSREEQFF.

The gene calls are TRBV3-1 and TRBJ2-5; 10 nucleotides line up with TRBD2. After removal of 0 bases from V and 5 bases from J, the junction contained 3 bases not matched to a gene. This CDR3 has 15 residues. Per germline, CDR1 LGHDT and CDR2 YNNKEL (reference sequence). The CDR3 sequence: CASSQELAGQETQYF. In DNA form, the CDR3 reads TGTGCCAGCAGCCAAGAACTAGCGGGGCAGGAGACCCAGTACTTC.

J is TRBJ1-1 and V is TRBV3-2; whether TRBD1, the table's D call, matches the DNA was not checked. TRBV3-2 corresponds to a pseudogene. This CDR3 is built from 16 residues. The CDR3 loop is CASSQAPRDGPTEAFF. The CDR3, as DNA: TGTGCCAGCAGCCAAGCCCCTAGGGACGGACCCACTGAAGCTTTCTTT.

This clonotype has at least ten counts. V and J are TRBV28 and TRBJ1-2, with 8 bases aligning to TRBD1. Trimming at V came to 5 bases and at J to 0 bases, leaving 2 bases not matched to a gene. CDR1 MDHEN and CDR2 SYDVKM come from the germline V gene. This CDR3 comprises 14 residues. CDR3 protein: CASSPQGANYGYTF. Here the CDR3 DNA reads TGTGCCAGCAGTCCACAGGGGGCTAACTATGGCTACACCTTC.

This clonotype was counted only a few times. This chain joins TRBV6-1 and TRBJ2-5; TRBD1 aligns across 7 bases. Germline V CDR1 and CDR2: MNHNS, SASEGT. Germline trimming cut 6 bases from V and 4 bases from J; bases unmatched to any gene: 11. The CDR3 is made up of 15 amino acids. The CDR3, as DNA: TGTGCCAGCAGACAGAGGGACAGACTCCCAGAGACCCAGTACTTC. Its translation: CASRQRDRLPETQYF.

This clonotype occurred many times. This chain uses TRBV7-3 with TRBJ1-6; TRBD1 matches 7 bases. There are 15 residues in the CDR3. Germline values: CDR1 SGHTA, CDR2 FQGTGA. The V and J ends lost 4 bases and 8 bases, in that order; junction bases with no gene match: 8. The CDR3 region has the DNA TGTGCCAGCAGCTCCGAGCGACAGGGTGATTCACCCCTCCACTTT. This codes for CASSSERQGDSPLHF.

This clonotype was seen repeatedly, ten times or more. The junction departs from germline at one end; a sequencing error may be responsible. J is TRBJ2-7 and V is TRBV7-8; D is perhaps TRBD1 (6 bases). Germline V gene data show CDR1 as SGHVS and CDR2 as FQNEAQ. The length of the CDR3 is 11 residues. The CDR3 DNA reads TGCCGGGACATACCCCCCTACGAGCAGTACTTC. Encoded protein: CRDIPPYEQYF.

The rearrangement links TRBV24-1 to TRBJ1-5; D gene uncertain. The CDR3 spans 13 residues. Per the germline V gene, CDR1 is KGHDR and CDR2 is SFDVKD. V lost 1 base to trimming and J lost 0 bases, with 0 bases between them. CDR3 loop: CATSDFSNQPQHF. As DNA, the CDR3 is TGTGCCACCAGTGATTTTAGCAATCAGCCCCAGCATTTT.

The rearrangement links TRBV7-2 to TRBJ1-6; D is perhaps TRBD1 (6 bases). The germline V gene has CDR1 SGHTA and CDR2 FQGNSA. The CDR3 has 15 amino acids. Deletions cut 4 bases from V and 6 bases from J, with 13 bases between. This CDR3 reads CASSSMGRGNSPLHF. The CDR3 DNA follows: TGTGCCAGCAGCTCCATGGGCAGGGGTAATTCACCCCTCCACTTT.

The V call is TRBV7-6, the J call TRBJ1-1; weak D call: TRBD1 (5 bases). Trimming cost V 5 bases and J 10 bases, with 17 bases left between them. From germline, CDR1 is SGHVS and CDR2 FNYEAQ. The CDR3 runs to 13 residues. The CDR3 DNA reads TGTGCCAGCAGCCACTCCATGGGGGTGGGAGCTTTCTTT. This sequence encodes CASSHSMGVGAFF. The full variable domain, in which reference TRBV7-6 and TRBJ1-1 provide the parts outside the CDR3, is GAGVSQSPRYKVTKRGQDVALRCDPISGHVSLYWYRQALGQGPEFLTYFNYEAQQDKSGLPNDRFSAERPEGSISTLTIQRTEQRDSAMYRCASSHSMGVGAFFGQGTRLTVV.

This sequence joins TRBV18 and TRBJ2-1; 11 nucleotides line up with TRBD1. Unmatched junction bases numbered 8, after V lost 5 bases and J lost 5 bases. This CDR3 contains 16 residues. Germline assignment: CDR1 KGHSH and CDR2 LQKENI. CDR3 coding DNA: TGTGCCAGCTCAATAATTCAGGGACAGGGGGACAATGAGCAGTTCTTC. It specifies CASSIIQGQGDNEQFF.

This clonotype came up many times. J is TRBJ1-2 and V is TRBV28; D possibly corresponds to TRBD1 (6 bases). Per germline, CDR1 MDHEN and CDR2 SYDVKM. V was pared by 6 bases and J by 2 bases, with 10 bases between. CDR3 length: 13 residues. CDR3 sequence reads: CASRKDSNYGYTF. The CDR3 DNA reads TGTGCCAGCAGGAAGGACAGCAACTATGGCTACACCTTC.

V usage is TRBV27 and J usage is TRBJ1-3; 9 nucleotides agree with TRBD1. V was pared by 5 bases and J by 11 bases, with 16 bases of the junction left unmatched. CDR3 size: 16 residues. CDR1 MNHEY and CDR2 SMNVEV come from the germline V gene (reference sequence). The CDR3 here is CASSPGGEGTGIAIYF. In nucleotides, the CDR3 is TGTGCCAGCAGTCCGGGGGGAGAGGGGACAGGGATCGCCATATATTTT.

This clonotype was found many times. The J gene is TRBJ1-2, the V gene TRBV6-2 or TRBV6-3; no definite D call. Between the trimmed V and J ends, which lost 0 bases and 1 base, there was a span of 9 bases. The CDR3 is made up of 15 amino acids. Per germline, CDR1 MNHEY and CDR2 SVGEGT. CDR3 bases: TGTGCCAGCAGTTACTCGGCCCCCATTAACTATGGCTACACCTTC. This codes for CASSYSAPINYGYTF.

V gene TRBV29-1 combines with J gene TRBJ2-5, with D tentatively TRBD1 or TRBD2 (6 bases each). The J call may be in error: the DNA end matches TRBJ2-1 better. Germline CDR1 SQVTM, CDR2 ANQGSEA. The CDR3 covers 14 residues. The CDR3 DNA reads TGCAGCGCCAGGGGTGATGGGGGGTACAATGAGCAGTTCTTC. Translating gives CSARGDGGYNEQFF.

Remarks on this clonotype: One base separates it from a far larger clone, so it is likely a read error. The rearrangement links TRBV6-5 to TRBJ2-5; 7 nucleotides line up with TRBD1. The trim removed 2 bases at V and 0 bases at J, leaving 3 bases unmatched. Per the germline V gene, CDR1 is MNHEY and CDR2 is SVGAGI. CDR3 length: 15 amino acids. The CDR3 DNA reads TGTGCCAGCAGTTACATCGACAGGGACCAAGAGACCCAGTACTTC. Translation: CASSYIDRDQETQYF.

This clonotype has a count of ten or more. CDR3 sequence reads: CASSISGQFYGYTF. The CDR3 DNA sequence: TGTGCCAGCAGTATATCGGGACAATTCTATGGCTACACCTTC. The J gene is TRBJ1-2, the V gene TRBV6-1, with D maybe TRBD1 (6 bases). The V end was cut by 5 bases, the J end by 4 bases, with 14 bases between. The length of the CDR3 is 14 residues. Germline V gene lookup returns CDR1 MNHNS and CDR2 SASEGT.

This clonotype was counted ten times or more. The chain links TRBV7-2 to TRBJ2-7, with D perhaps TRBD2 (6 bases). V gave up 5 bases and J gave up 4 bases, with 15 bases separating them. The CDR3 sequence is 14 residues long. Germline values: CDR1 SGHTA, CDR2 FQGNSA. In DNA, the CDR3 is TGTGCCAGCAGCCGTATCGGGACTCTGTACGAGCAGTACTTC. Protein: CASSRIGTLYEQYF.

This clonotype appeared a few times. This chain joins TRBV24-1 and TRBJ1-2; possibly TRBD1 for D (5 bases). CDR3 length: 13 amino acids. Germline V CDR1 and CDR2: KGHDR, SFDVKD. With 11 bases removed from V and 3 bases from J, the gap between germline ends came to 15 bases. The DNA for the CDR3 is TGTGCCAATGCCCCGACGGGGGACTATGGCTACACCTTC. Its protein product is CANAPTGDYGYTF.

V and J are TRBV20-1 and TRBJ2-5; no reliable D call. Germline CDR1 and CDR2: DFQATT and SNEGSKA (reference sequence). CDR3 length: 15 residues. V shed 7 bases and J shed 0 bases, with 18 bases lying between them. CDR3 amino acids: CSVIPKAGYQETQYF. DNA for the CDR3: TGCAGTGTCATACCCAAGGCCGGATACCAAGAGACCCAGTACTTC.

Ten or more counts support this clonotype. The CDR3 sequence: CASSFWADSYEQYF. CDR3 coding DNA: TGTGCCAGCAGCTTTTGGGCGGATTCCTACGAGCAGTACTTC. This rearrangement joins TRBV7-2 to TRBJ2-7; D call uncertain. This CDR3 is built from 14 residues. Germline values: CDR1 SGHTA, CDR2 FQGNSA. Deletions cut 3 bases from V and 1 base from J, with 10 bases between.

This clonotype was recorded many times. The chain uses TRBV12-3 or TRBV12-4 and TRBJ2-7, with a tentative D call TRBD1 (5 bases). This CDR3 comprises 13 residues. V was clipped by 1 base and J by 5 bases, with 9 bases between them. CDR3 coding DNA: TGTGCCAGCAGTTTAGGACAGAACGACGAGCAGTACTTC. Protein sequence: CASSLGQNDEQYF.

The rearrangement uses TRBV19 and TRBJ1-1; 8 nucleotides agree with TRBD1. Germline V gene lookup returns CDR1 LNHDA and CDR2 SQIVND (reference sequence). The V and J ends lost 7 bases and 0 bases, in that order; junction bases with no gene match: 13. This CDR3 has 17 residues. CDR3 sequence: CASTEGPGGALNTEAFF. The CDR3 DNA follows: TGTGCCAGTACCGAAGGGCCAGGGGGCGCCTTGAACACTGAAGCTTTCTTT.

In this sample, this clonotype turned up a few times. This rearrangement joins TRBV19 to TRBJ2-4, with D unresolved. This CDR3 is 17 amino acids long. CDR1 and CDR2 from the germline V gene are LNHDA and SQIVND (reference sequence). V was trimmed by 0 bases and J by 5 bases, leaving 17 bases between them. CDR3 residues: CASSIDHPLRTENIQYF. The DNA for the CDR3 is TGTGCCAGTAGTATAGATCACCCCCTCCGTACCGAAAACATTCAGTACTTC.

This clonotype was detected many times. The chain carries TRBV20-1 and TRBJ2-5; unclear D gene. Trimming left V 0 bases short and J 5 bases short, with 19 bases between. The CDR3 is made up of 16 amino acids. The germline CDR1 and CDR2 sequences are DFQATT and SNEGSKA (reference sequence). The CDR3 DNA reads TGCAGTGCTAGAGATGCATGGTCTGGGGATATGGAGACCCAGTACTTC. Its translation: CSARDAWSGDMETQYF.

The V call is TRBV20-1, the J call TRBJ1-1, with 7 bases fitting TRBD1. V was clipped by 5 bases and J by 2 bases; unmatched bases: 5. The CDR3 extends over 13 amino acids. The germline V gene has CDR1 DFQATT and CDR2 SNEGSKA (reference sequence). The CDR3 bases are TGCAGTGCTTCACGACAGGGAAACACTGAAGCTTTCTTT. This translates into CSASRQGNTEAFF.

The sample holds many counts of this clonotype. The chain uses TRBV6-1 and TRBJ1-2; 7 nucleotides agree with TRBD1. The length of the CDR3 is 13 residues. Germline values: CDR1 MNHNS, CDR2 SASEGT. V trimming: 5 bases; J trimming: 2 bases; junction bases outside the gene matches: 2. The CDR3 loop reads CASSRQGNYGYTF. The CDR3 DNA is TGTGCCAGCAGTAGACAGGGCAACTATGGCTACACCTTC.

The V and J genes are TRBV11-3 and TRBJ1-1, with 7 bases aligning to TRBD1. The CDR3 has 15 residues. The V and J ends lost 7 bases and 0 bases, in that order; junction bases with no gene match: 8. Germline assignment: CDR1 SGHNT and CDR2 YENEEA. DNA of the CDR3: TGTGCCAGCACCGCACAGGGACAGATGAACACTGAAGCTTTCTTT. Its translation is CASTAQGQMNTEAFF.

This clonotype was seen more than once but under ten times. V and J are TRBV2 and TRBJ2-7; TRBD2 matches at 12 bases. Germline values: CDR1 SNHLY, CDR2 FYNNEI. The ends lost 8 bases at V and 3 bases at J; junction bases unmatched: 5. CDR3 size: 14 residues. The CDR3 sequence is CASGPTSGSYEQYF. The CDR3 nucleotides are TGTGCCAGCGGACCGACTAGCGGGAGCTACGAGCAGTACTTC.